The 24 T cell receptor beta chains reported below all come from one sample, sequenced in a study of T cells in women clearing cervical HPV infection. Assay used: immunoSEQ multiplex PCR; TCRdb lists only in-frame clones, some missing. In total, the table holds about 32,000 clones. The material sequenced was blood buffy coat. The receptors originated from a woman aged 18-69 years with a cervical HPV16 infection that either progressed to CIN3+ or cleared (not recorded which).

CDR3 region: CSVVSSNQPQHF. The part of the CDR3 DNA that was read is TGCAGCGTTGTTAGTAGCAATCAGCCC. This chain joins TRBV29-1 and TRBJ1-5; D uncertain. Read data end 3 residues before the CDR3 end; the end is taken from the germline J gene. Trimming shortened V by 4 bases and J by 0 bases, and 4 bases separated the two germline ends. The CDR3 has 12 residues. Germline values: CDR1 SQVTM, CDR2 ANQGSEA.

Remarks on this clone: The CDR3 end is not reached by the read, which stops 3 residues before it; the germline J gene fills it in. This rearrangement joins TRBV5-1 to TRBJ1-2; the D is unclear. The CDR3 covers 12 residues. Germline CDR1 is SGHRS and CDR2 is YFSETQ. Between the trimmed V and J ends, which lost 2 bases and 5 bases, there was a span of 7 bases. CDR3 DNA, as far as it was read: TGCGCCAGCAGCTTTGGCCAGTATGGC. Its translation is CASSFGQYG. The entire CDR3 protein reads CASSFGQYGYTF.

The CDR3 bases that were read are TGTGCCAGTAGTATACCCCAAAGGGGGAGTGAG. Translated, it gives CASSIPQRGSE. The CDR3 reads in full as CASSIPQRGSEQFF. The V and J genes are TRBV19 and TRBJ2-1; maybe TRBD1 (6 bases). The CDR3 end is not reached by the read, which stops 3 residues before it; the germline J gene fills it in. The germline V gene has CDR1 LNHDA and CDR2 SQIVND (reference sequence). The V end lost 2 bases, the J end lost 9 bases, and 14 bases lay between the germline ends. The CDR3 is 14 residues long.

The CDR3 loop reads CASSHGGYTDTQYF. CDR3 DNA, as far as it was read: TGTGCCAGCAGCCACGGGGGTTACACAGATACG. The J gene is TRBJ2-3, the V gene TRBV7-6, with D maybe TRBD2 (6 bases). The read stops 3 residues short of the end of the CDR3; the missing end is completed from the germline J gene. With 5 bases removed from V and 2 bases from J, the gap between germline ends came to 11 bases. Germline V gives CDR1 SGHVS, CDR2 FNYEAQ. The CDR3 loop spans 14 amino acids.

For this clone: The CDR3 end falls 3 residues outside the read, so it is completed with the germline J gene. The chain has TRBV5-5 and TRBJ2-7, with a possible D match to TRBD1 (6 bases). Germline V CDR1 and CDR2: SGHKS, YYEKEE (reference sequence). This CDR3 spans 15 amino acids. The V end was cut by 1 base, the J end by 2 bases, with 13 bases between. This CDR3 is CASSLTYRDPYEQYF. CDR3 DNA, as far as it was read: TGTGCCAGCAGCTTGACCTACAGGGACCCCTACGAG.

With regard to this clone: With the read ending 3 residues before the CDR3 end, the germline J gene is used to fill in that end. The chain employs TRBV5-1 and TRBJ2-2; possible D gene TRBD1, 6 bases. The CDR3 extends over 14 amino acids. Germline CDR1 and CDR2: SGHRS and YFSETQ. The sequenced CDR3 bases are TGCGCCAGCAGCGTGGGACATAACAATTCACCG. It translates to CASSVGHNNSP. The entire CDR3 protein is CASSVGHNNSPLFF.

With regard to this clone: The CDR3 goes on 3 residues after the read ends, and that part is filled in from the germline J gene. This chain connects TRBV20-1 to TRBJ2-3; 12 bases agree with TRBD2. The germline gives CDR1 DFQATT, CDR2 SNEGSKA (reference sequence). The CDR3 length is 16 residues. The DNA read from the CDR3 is TGCAGTGCCCTTTCGGCTAGCGGGGGGGTATGGGAGACG. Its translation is CSALSASGGVWET. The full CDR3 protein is CSALSASGGVWETQYF.

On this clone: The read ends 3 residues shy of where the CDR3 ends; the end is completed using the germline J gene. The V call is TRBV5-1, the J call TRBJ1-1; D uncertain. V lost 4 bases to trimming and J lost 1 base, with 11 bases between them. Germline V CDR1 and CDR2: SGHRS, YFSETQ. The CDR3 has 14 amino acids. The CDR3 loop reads CASSPAPGNTEAFF. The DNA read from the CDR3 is TGCGCCAGCAGCCCGGCCCCGGGGAACACTGAA. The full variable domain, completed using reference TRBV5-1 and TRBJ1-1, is KAGVTQTPRYLIKTRGQQVTLSCSPISGHRSVSWYQQTPGQGLQFLFEYFSETQRNKGNFPGRFSGRQFSNSRSEMNVSTLELGDSALYLCASSPAPGNTEAFFGQGTRLTVV.

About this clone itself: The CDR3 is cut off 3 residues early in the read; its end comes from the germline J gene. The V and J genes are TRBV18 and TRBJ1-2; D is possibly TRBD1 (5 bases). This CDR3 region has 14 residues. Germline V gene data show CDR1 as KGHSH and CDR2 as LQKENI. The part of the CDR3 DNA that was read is TGTGCCAGCTCACCTAAGGGGCGGTCCTACGAC. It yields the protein CASSPKGRSYD. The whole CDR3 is CASSPKGRSYDYTF. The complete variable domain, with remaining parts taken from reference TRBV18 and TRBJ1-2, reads NAGVMQNPRHLVRRRGQEARLRCSPMKGHSHVYWYRQLPEEGLKFMVYLQKENIIDESGMPKERFSAEFPKEGPSILRIQQVVRGDSAAYFCASSPKGRSYDYTFGSGTRLTVV.

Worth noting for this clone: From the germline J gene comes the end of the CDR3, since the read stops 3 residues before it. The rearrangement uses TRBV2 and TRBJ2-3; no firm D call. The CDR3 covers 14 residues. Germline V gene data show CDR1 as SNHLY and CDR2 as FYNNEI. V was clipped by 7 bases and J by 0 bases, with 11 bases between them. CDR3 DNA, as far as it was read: TGTGCCAGCAAGGCCATGATAAGCACAGATACG. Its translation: CASKAMISTDT. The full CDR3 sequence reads CASKAMISTDTQYF.

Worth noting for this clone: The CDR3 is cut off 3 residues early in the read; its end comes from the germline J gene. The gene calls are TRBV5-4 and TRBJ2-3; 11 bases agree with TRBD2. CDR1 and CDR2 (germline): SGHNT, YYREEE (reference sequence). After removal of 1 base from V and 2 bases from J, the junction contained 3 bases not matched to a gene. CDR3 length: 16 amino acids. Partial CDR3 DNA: TGTGCCAGCAGCTTGTTACTAGCGGGGGTCACAGATACG. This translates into CASSLLLAGVTDT. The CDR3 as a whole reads CASSLLLAGVTDTQYF.

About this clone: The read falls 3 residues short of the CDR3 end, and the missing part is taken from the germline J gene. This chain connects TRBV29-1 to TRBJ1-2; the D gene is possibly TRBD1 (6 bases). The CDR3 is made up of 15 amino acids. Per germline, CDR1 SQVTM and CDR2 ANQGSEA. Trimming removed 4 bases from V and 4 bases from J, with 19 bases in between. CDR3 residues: CSVAAGASILYGYTF. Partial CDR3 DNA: TGCAGCGTTGCGGCGGGGGCTTCTATCCTCTATGGC.

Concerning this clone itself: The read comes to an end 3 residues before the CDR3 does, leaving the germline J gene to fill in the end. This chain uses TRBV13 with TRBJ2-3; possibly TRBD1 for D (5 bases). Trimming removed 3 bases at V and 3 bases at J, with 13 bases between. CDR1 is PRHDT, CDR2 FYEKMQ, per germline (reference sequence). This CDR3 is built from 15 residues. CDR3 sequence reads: CASSFPIGDTDTQYF. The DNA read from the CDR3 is TGTGCCAGCAGCTTTCCCATAGGGGATACAGATACG.

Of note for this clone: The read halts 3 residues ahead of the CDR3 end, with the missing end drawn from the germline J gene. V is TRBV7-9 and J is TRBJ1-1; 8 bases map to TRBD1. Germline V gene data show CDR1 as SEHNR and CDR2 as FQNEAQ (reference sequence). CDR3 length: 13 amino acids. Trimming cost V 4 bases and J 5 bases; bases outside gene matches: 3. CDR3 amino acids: CASSSGQGTEAFF. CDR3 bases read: TGTGCCAGCAGCTCTGGACAGGGAACTGAA.

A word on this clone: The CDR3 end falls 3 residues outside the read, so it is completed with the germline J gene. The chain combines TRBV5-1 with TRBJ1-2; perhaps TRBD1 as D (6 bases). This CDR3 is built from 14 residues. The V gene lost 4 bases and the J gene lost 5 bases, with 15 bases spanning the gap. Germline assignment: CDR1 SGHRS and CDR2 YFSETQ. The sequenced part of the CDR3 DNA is TGCGCCAGCAGCAAGGACAGTTTGGATTATGGC. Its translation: CASSKDSLDYG. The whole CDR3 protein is CASSKDSLDYGYTF.

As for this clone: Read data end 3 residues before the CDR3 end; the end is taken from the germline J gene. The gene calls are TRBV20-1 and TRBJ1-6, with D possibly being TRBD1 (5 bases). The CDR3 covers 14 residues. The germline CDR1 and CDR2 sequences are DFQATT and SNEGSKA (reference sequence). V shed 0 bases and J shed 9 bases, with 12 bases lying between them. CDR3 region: CSARDEGIISPLHF. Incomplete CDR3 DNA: TGCAGTGCTAGAGATGAGGGGATTATTTCACCC.

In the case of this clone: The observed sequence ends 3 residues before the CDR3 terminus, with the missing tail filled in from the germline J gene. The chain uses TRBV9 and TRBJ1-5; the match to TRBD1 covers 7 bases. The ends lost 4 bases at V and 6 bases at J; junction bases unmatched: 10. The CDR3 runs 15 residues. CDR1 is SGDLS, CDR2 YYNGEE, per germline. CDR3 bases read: TGTGCCAGCAGCAAAACTCAGGGGGTCGGTCAGCCC. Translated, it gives CASSKTQGVGQP. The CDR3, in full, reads CASSKTQGVGQPQHF. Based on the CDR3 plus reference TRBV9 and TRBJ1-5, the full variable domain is DSGVTQTPKHLITATGQRVTLRCSPRSGDLSVYWYQQSLDQGLQFLIQYYNGEERAKGNILERFSAQQFPDLHSELNLSSLELGDSALYFCASSKTQGVGQPQHFGDGTRLSIL.

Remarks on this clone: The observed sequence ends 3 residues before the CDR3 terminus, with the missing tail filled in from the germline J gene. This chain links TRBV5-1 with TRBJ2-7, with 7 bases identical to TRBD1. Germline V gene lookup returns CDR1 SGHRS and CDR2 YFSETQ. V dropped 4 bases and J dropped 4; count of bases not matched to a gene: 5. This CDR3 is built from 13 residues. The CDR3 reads CASSPGTVYEQYF. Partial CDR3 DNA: TGCGCCAGCAGCCCCGGGACAGTATACGAG. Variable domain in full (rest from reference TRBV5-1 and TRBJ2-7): KAGVTQTPRYLIKTRGQQVTLSCSPISGHRSVSWYQQTPGQGLQFLFEYFSETQRNKGNFPGRFSGRQFSNSRSEMNVSTLELGDSALYLCASSPGTVYEQYFGPGTRLTVT.

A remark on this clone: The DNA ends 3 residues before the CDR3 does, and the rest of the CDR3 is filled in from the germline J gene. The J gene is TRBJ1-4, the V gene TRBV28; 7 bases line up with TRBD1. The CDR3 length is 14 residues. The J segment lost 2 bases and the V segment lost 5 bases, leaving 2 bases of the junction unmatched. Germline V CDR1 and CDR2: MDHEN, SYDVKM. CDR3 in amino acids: CASSQTGTNEKLFF. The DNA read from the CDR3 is TGTGCCAGCAGTCAGACAGGGACTAATGAAAAA.

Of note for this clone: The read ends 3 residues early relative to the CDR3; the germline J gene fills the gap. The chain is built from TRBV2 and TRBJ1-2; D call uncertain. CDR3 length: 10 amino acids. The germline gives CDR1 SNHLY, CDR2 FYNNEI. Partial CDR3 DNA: TGTGCCAGCAGTGAAGGCGAC. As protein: CASSEGD. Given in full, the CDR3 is CASSEGDYTF.

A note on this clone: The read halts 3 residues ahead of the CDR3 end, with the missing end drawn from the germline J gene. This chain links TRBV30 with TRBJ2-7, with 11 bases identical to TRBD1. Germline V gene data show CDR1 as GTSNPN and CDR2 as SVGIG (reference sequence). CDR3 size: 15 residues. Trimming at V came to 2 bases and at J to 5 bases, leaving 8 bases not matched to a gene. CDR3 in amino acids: CAWSPGQGAGNEQYF. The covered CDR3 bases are TGTGCCTGGAGTCCCGGACAGGGGGCCGGGAACGAG.

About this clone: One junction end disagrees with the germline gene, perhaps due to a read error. CDR3 residues: CASSHLSGLGGGYTF. Incomplete CDR3 DNA: TGCGCCAGCAGCCACCTATCGGGGTTAGGTGGCGGC. The chain joins TRBV4-2 to TRBJ1-2, with no clear D. From the germline J gene comes the end of the CDR3, since the read stops 3 residues before it. CDR3 length: 15 residues. From germline, CDR1 is LGHNA and CDR2 YNFKEQ.

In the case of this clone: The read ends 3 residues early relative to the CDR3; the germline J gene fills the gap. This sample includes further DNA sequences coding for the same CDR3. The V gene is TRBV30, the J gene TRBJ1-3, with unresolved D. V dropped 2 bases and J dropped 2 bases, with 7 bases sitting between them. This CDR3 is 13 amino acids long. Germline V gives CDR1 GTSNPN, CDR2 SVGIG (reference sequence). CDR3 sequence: CAWSNQAGNTIYF. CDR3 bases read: TGTGCCTGGAGTAACCAGGCTGGAAACACC.

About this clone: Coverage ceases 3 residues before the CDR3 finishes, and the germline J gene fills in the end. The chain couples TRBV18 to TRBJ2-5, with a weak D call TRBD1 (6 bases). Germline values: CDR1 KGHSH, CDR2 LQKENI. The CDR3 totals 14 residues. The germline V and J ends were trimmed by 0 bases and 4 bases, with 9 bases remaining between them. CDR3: CASSPPGHRETQYF. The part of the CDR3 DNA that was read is TGTGCCAGCTCACCACCGGGACACCGAGAGACC.